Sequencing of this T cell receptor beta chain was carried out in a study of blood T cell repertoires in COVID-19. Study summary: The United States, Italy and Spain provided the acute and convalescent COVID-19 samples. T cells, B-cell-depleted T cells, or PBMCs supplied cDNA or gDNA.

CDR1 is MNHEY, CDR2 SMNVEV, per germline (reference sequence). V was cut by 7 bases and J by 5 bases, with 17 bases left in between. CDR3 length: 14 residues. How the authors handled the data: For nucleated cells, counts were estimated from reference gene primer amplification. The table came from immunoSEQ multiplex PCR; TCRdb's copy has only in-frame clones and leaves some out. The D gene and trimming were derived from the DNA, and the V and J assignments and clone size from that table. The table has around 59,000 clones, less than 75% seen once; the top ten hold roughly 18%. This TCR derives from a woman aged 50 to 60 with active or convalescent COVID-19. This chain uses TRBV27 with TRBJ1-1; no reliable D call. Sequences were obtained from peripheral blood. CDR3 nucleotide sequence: TGTGCCAGCACACCCGGGTCCCTCGGAACTGAAGCTTTCTTT. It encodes CASTPGSLGTEAFF.